The 5 T cell receptor beta chains below come from one sample, sequenced in a study of neurological immune-mediated disorders. TCRdb fed the 5' RACE reads into MiXCR, producing one record per CDR3 protein. The sample has about 90,000 distinct CDR3 sequences, about 12% seen once. Time point noted: longitudinal time-point 2. The sequencing sample was made of PBMCs. These TCRs come from a female donor with HTLV-1-associated myelopathy (HAM/TSP).

This clonotype came up many times. The genes are TRBV20-1 and TRBJ2-3; D call uncertain. There are 13 residues in the CDR3. V gave up 0 bases and J gave up 1 base, with 5 bases separating them. Germline V gene sequence: CDR1 DFQATT, CDR2 SNEGSKA (reference sequence). In nucleotides, the CDR3 is TGCAGTGCTAGAGATCCGGGCACAGATACGCAGTATTTT. Translation: CSARDPGTDTQYF.

This clonotype was picked up many times. This chain joins TRBV12-3 or TRBV12-4 and TRBJ2-3, with TRBD1 matching 8 bases. There are 14 residues in the CDR3. The V gene end was trimmed by 4 bases and the J gene end by 4 bases; junction bases not matched to a gene: 4. CDR3 bases: TGTGCCAGCAGTTCCCGACAGGGGTCAGATACGCAGTATTTT. It codes for CASSSRQGSDTQYF.

The CDR3 nucleotides read TGTGCCAGCAGCCCGGGACTTCCCCACACAGATACGCAGTATTTT. Protein: CASSPGLPHTDTQYF. The V gene is TRBV5-5, the J gene TRBJ2-3, with a weak D call TRBD2 (6 bases). Trimming left V 4 bases short and J 2 bases short, with 14 bases between. Germline CDR1 is SGHKS and CDR2 is YYEKEE (reference sequence). The CDR3 loop spans 15 amino acids.

This clonotype was seen ten or more times. The V and J genes are TRBV5-1 and TRBJ2-1; TRBD2 agrees at 7 bases. In germline, CDR1 is SGHRS, CDR2 YFSETQ. The V segment lost 1 base and the J segment 1 base; nucleotides outside the gene matches: 5. The CDR3 has 16 amino acids. CDR3 region: CASSLTSGVSYNEQFF. DNA for the CDR3: TGCGCCAGCAGCTTGACCAGCGGGGTATCCTACAATGAGCAGTTCTTC.

Ten or more counts support this clonotype. V usage is TRBV5-5 and J usage is TRBJ2-1; the D is unclear. Germline V gene data show CDR1 as SGHKS and CDR2 as YYEKEE (reference sequence). V lost 2 bases, J lost 10 bases, and 7 bases lay in between. This CDR3 region has 11 residues. As DNA, the CDR3 is TGTGCCAGCAGCTTCATCCGCGAGCAGTTCTTC. Residues: CASSFIREQFF.